This T cell receptor (beta chain) was profiled in a study of long-term antiretroviral therapy in people with HIV. The study, taken as a whole, reports: Adherence to ART, viral resistance and therapy changes lacked any data. The study found that diversity rose after ART but stayed below transplant donor controls. Controls exceeded HIV repertoires in CDR3 length range.

V was trimmed by 4 bases and J by 1 base, leaving 5 bases between them. Germline CDR1 and CDR2: SGHRS and YFSETQ. The CDR3 has 13 residues. An immunoSEQ assay, version v3.0, was performed at survey level. 40,000-50,000 T-cell genomes per sample were the sequencing target. Method: immunoSEQ multiplex PCR; TCRdb's copy keeps in-frame clones and lacks some. The sample records around 18,000 clones, roughly 91% being singletons. To note about this clone: What it binds is unknown.

The receptor's source is a man aged 45-65 years with HIV. The material was unsorted PBMCs, obtained 3 years after starting antiretroviral therapy. The chain carries TRBV5-1 and TRBJ2-2; TRBD2 is a possible D gene (5 bases). CDR3 coding DNA: TGCGCCAGCAGCCGGGAGAACACCGGGGAGCTGTTTTTT. Protein: CASSRENTGELFF.